This passage covers 13 T cell receptor beta chains from one sample sequenced in a study of Ad26.COV2.S vaccination and SARS-CoV-2 variants. Repertoires were generated with immunoSEQ multiplex PCR, while TCRdb's copy carries only in-frame clones and drops some. The sample holds around 340,000 clones, about nine tenths seen once. Indicated treatment: 15 to 20 received Ad26.COV2.S at low or high dose, single or two shots; 5 received placebo; per-sample allocation not given. On day 63 after the first injection, vaccine and placebo recipients gave samples. The sample in question was peripheral blood, obtained in a trial of Ad26.COV2.S vaccine versus placebo. These receptors all stem from a person between 18 and 65 years old who received the Ad26.COV2.S COVID-19 vaccine or a placebo.

The rearrangement uses TRBV3-1 (or the pseudogene TRBV3-2) and TRBJ1-1; the D is unclear. There are 13 residues in the CDR3. V was shortened by 4 bases and J by 1 base, with 7 bases between the two germline ends. CDR1 and CDR2 (germline): LGHDT, YNNKEL (reference sequence). CDR3 in amino acids: CASSRARNTEAFF. As DNA, the CDR3 is TGTGCCAGCAGCCGGGCCCGGAACACTGAAGCTTTCTTT.

This chain connects TRBV27 to TRBJ2-6; D is perhaps TRBD2 (6 bases). V lost 5 bases, J lost 0 bases, and 14 bases lay in between. Germline assignment: CDR1 MNHEY and CDR2 SMNVEV (reference sequence). The CDR3 has 17 amino acids. CDR3 sequence (DNA): TGTGCCAGCAGTGAACGGGGGATGAGCTCTGGGGCCAACGTCCTGACTTTC. It yields the protein CASSERGMSSGANVLTF.

The V and J genes are TRBV7-2 and TRBJ2-3; TRBD2 is a possible D gene (5 bases). Trimming took 4 bases from V and 0 from J, leaving 17 bases between them. There are 17 residues in the CDR3. CDR1 is SGHTA and CDR2 is FQGNSA in the germline V gene. The CDR3 bases are TGTGCCAGCAGCTCCCATCAGAGGACTCTTAGCACAGATACGCAGTATTTT. Translation: CASSSHQRTLSTDTQYF.

This clone was counted between two and nine times. CDR3 sequence reads: CASSYGTGGGYTF. Here the CDR3 DNA reads TGTGCCAGCAGTTACGGGACAGGAGGCGGCTACACCTTC. The chain has TRBV6-2 or TRBV6-3 and TRBJ1-2; 8 bases are shared with TRBD1. Germline-derived CDR1 and CDR2 are MNHEY and SVGEGT. The CDR3 sequence is 13 residues long. J gave up 8 bases and V 2 bases, and 4 bases lay outside the gene matches.

The chain has TRBV3-1 (or the pseudogene TRBV3-2) and TRBJ2-5; D gene unclear. Germline CDR1 and CDR2: LGHDT and YNNKEL (reference sequence). The CDR3 length is 11 residues. V was cut by 2 bases and J by 2 bases, with 0 bases left in between. In DNA form, the CDR3 reads TGTGCCAGCAGCCAACAAGAGACCCAGTACTTC. The encoded protein is CASSQQETQYF.

J is TRBJ2-1 and V is TRBV19; 10 bases map to TRBD2. This CDR3 is 16 amino acids long. The germline gives CDR1 LNHDA, CDR2 SQIVND (reference sequence). The V gene end was trimmed by 0 bases and the J gene end by 8 bases; junction bases not matched to a gene: 7. CDR3 nucleotide sequence: TGTGCCAGTAGTATAGATTCAAGCGGGAGGGGGGATGAGCAGTTCTTC. Translation gives CASSIDSSGRGDEQFF.

V and J are TRBV3-1 (or the pseudogene TRBV3-2) and TRBJ2-3; 10 bases are a match to TRBD2. The germline CDR1 and CDR2 sequences are LGHDT and YNNKEL (reference sequence). J lost 5 bases, V lost 6 bases, and 8 bases had no gene match. The CDR3 runs 15 residues. CDR3 coding DNA: TGTGCCAGCAGATATAGCGGGGGGCCACAAGATACGCAGTATTTT. Residues: CASRYSGGPQDTQYF.

The chain is built from TRBV3-1 (or the pseudogene TRBV3-2) and TRBJ1-1, with unresolved D. Germline-derived CDR1 and CDR2 are LGHDT and YNNKEL (reference sequence). Trimming took 0 bases from V and 0 from J, leaving 5 bases between them. The CDR3 length is 14 residues. The CDR3 DNA sequence: TGTGCCAGCAGCCAAGATATAATGAACACTGAAGCTTTCTTT. The encoded protein is CASSQDIMNTEAFF.

This chain joins TRBV6-5 and TRBJ2-5, with D possibly being TRBD1 (6 bases). The length of the CDR3 is 13 residues. Between the trimmed V and J ends, which lost 8 bases and 4 bases, there was a span of 14 bases. In germline, CDR1 is MNHEY, CDR2 SVGAGI. CDR3 coding DNA: TGTGCCAGCGAGACAGGCCCAAGAGAGACCCAGTACTTC. It is translated as CASETGPRETQYF.

The chain carries TRBV5-6 and TRBJ1-1, with no clear D. Trimming took 6 bases from V and 6 from J, leaving 15 bases between them. There are 13 residues in the CDR3. Looked up from germline, CDR1 is SGHDT and CDR2 is YYEEEE. The CDR3: CASTPGLSPEAFF. CDR3 nucleotide sequence: TGTGCCAGCACCCCTGGCCTCTCGCCTGAAGCTTTCTTT.

The V and J genes are TRBV28 and TRBJ2-7, with D possibly being TRBD2 (5 bases). V was pared by 5 bases and J by 6 bases, with 5 bases between. The CDR3 is made up of 10 amino acids. Germline values: CDR1 MDHEN, CDR2 SYDVKM. The CDR3 loop reads CASSGSEQYF. CDR3 DNA sequence: TGTGCCAGCAGTGGGAGCGAGCAGTACTTC.

This chain links TRBV6-2 or TRBV6-3 with TRBJ1-5, with 10 bases aligning to TRBD1. The CDR3 loop spans 15 amino acids. The ends lost 2 bases at V and 6 bases at J; junction bases unmatched: 4. Germline-derived CDR1 and CDR2 are MNHEY and SVGEGT. As DNA, the CDR3 is TGTGCCAGCAGTTACGAGGGACAGGGGTTTCAGCCCCAGCATTTT. This codes for CASSYEGQGFQPQHF.

This sequence joins TRBV7-8 and TRBJ2-7; D is ambiguous. V shed 5 bases and J shed 2 bases, with 16 bases lying between them. The CDR3 has 15 residues. Germline assignment: CDR1 SGHVS and CDR2 FQNEAQ. CDR3 sequence: CASSPRPGTPYEQYF. CDR3 DNA sequence: TGTGCCAGCAGCCCCAGGCCAGGCACCCCCTACGAGCAGTACTTC. The entire variable domain, with the rest obtained from reference TRBV7-8 and TRBJ2-7, is as follows: GAGVSQSPRYKVAKRGQDVALRCDPISGHVSLFWYQQALGQGPEFLTYFQNEAQLDKSGLPSDRFFAERPEGSVSTLKIQRTQQEDSAVYLCASSPRPGTPYEQYFGPGTRLTVT.